The TCR beta chain under discussion was sequenced for a study of T cell responses to AZD1222 COVID-19 vaccine. Note on this clone: The same CDR3 arises from other DNA sequences in this sample as well.

The CDR3 covers 13 residues. Trimming took off 2 bases at V and 0 bases at J, with 4 bases between the two ends. Germline CDR1 reads SGHAT; CDR2 reads FQNNGV. TCRdb's table, derived via immunoSEQ multiplex PCR, lists solely in-frame clones and lacks some. The data show approximately 150,000 clones, around 90% seen once. The specimen comprised peripheral blood, sampled 28 days after the second dose of the MenACWY control vaccine. The chain carries TRBV11-2 and TRBJ1-1; D not certain. The TCR sequence derives from an adult who received the MenACWY meningococcal vaccine as a control. The CDR3 sequence is CASSLSLNTEAFF. For the CDR3, the DNA is TGTGCCAGCAGCTTAAGTTTGAACACTGAAGCTTTCTTT.